The 15 T cell receptor beta chains reported below all come from one sample, sequenced in a study of post-analysis software for immune sequencing data. Study results and limitations: The study found TRBV5-6, TRBV5-1 and TRBV20-1 among roughly 5 TRBV segments more frequent in patients than controls.

Libraries were made from TCR beta cDNA, and they carried unique molecular identifiers. Each CDR3 protein is one row after TCRdb ran MiXCR on the PCR reads. The sample lists fewer than 850,000 distinct CDR3 sequences; about 27% were seen once. Their antigens are not known. Sequencing was performed on blood. The source of these receptors is a girl aged 5-17 years with multiple sclerosis.

The genes are TRBV6-9 and TRBJ2-7; possibly TRBD1 or TRBD2 for D (5 bases each). The CDR3 runs to 15 residues. The germline V and J ends were trimmed by 2 bases and 3 bases, with 14 bases remaining between them. CDR1 is MNHGY and CDR2 is SVAAGI in the germline V gene. The CDR3 is CASSYRDASFYEQYF. The CDR3 DNA follows: TGTGCCAGCAGTTATCGGGACGCATCCTTCTACGAGCAGTACTTC.

This clonotype showed up just a few times. This chain joins TRBV7-2 and TRBJ2-6, with TRBD1 identical over 8 bases. J lost 3 bases, V lost 6 bases, and 4 bases had no gene match. The CDR3 runs 15 residues. CDR1 is SGHTA and CDR2 is FQGNSA in the germline V gene. The CDR3 spells CASRPGGGGANVLTF. CDR3 DNA: TGTGCCAGCAGGCCAGGGGGCGGTGGGGCCAACGTCCTGACTTTC.

The V and J genes are TRBV5-1 and TRBJ2-3; D is uncertain. CDR1 and CDR2 (germline): SGHRS, YFSETQ. V shed 4 bases and J shed 0 bases, with 12 bases lying between them. The CDR3 sequence is 15 residues long. The CDR3 DNA sequence: TGCGCCAGCAGCCTTGTAGGGTATAGCACAGATACGCAGTATTTT. This encodes CASSLVGYSTDTQYF.

This chain joins TRBV3-1 and TRBJ1-2; 7 bases agree with TRBD1. The junction had 12 bases not matched to a gene; V was cut back by 0 bases and J by 8 bases. Germline V CDR1 and CDR2: LGHDT, YNNKEL (reference sequence). CDR3 size: 16 residues. The CDR3 nucleotides read TGTGCCAGCAGCCAAGAAATGGAACAGGGGATTCGAGGCTACACCTTC. It codes for CASSQEMEQGIRGYTF. The full variable domain, with the rest looked up from reference TRBV3-1 and TRBJ1-2, is DTAVSQTPKYLVTQMGNDKSIKCEQNLGHDTMYWYKQDSKKFLKIMFSYNNKELIINETVPNRFSPKSPDKAHLNLHINSLELGDSAVYFCASSQEMEQGIRGYTFGSGTRLTVV.

V usage is TRBV11-2 and J usage is TRBJ1-5, with D unresolved. V shed 0 bases and J shed 7 bases, with 10 bases lying between them. Germline loops: CDR1 SGHAT, CDR2 FQNNGV. The CDR3 loop spans 14 amino acids. The CDR3: CASSLEKVGQPQHF. The DNA of the CDR3 is TGTGCCAGCAGCTTAGAAAAGGTGGGGCAGCCCCAGCATTTT.

Here the CDR3 DNA reads TGCAGTGCTAGGGCCCCTTCGGCTAGCGGAGAGACCCAGTACTTC. Amino acids: CSARAPSASGETQYF. The chain couples TRBV20-1 to TRBJ2-5; TRBD2 aligns across 7 bases. Germline assignment: CDR1 DFQATT and CDR2 SNEGSKA (reference sequence). This CDR3 region has 15 residues. V gave up 3 bases and J gave up 4 bases; unmatched junction bases: 11.

This clonotype was observed a handful of times. The genes are TRBV11-2 and TRBJ2-5; possibly TRBD1 for D (6 bases). This CDR3 region has 16 residues. Germline V lookup: CDR1 SGHAT, CDR2 FQNNGV. Trimming removed 1 base at V and 3 bases at J, with 15 bases between. CDR3 nucleotide sequence: TGTGCCAGCAGCTTAGCTGCTCGGACAGCGAAAGAGACCCAGTACTTC. This codes for CASSLAARTAKETQYF.

This clonotype was seen a few times. One junction end does not reproduce the germline sequence, and a read error may be involved. The chain couples TRBV10-3 to TRBJ1-2; no clear D. The CDR3 spans 12 residues. Germline V gene lookup returns CDR1 ENHRY and CDR2 SYGVKD. The CDR3 DNA reads TGTGCCATCAGTCAGTCGGACTATGGCTACACCTTC. This encodes CAISQSDYGYTF.

This clonotype was observed a handful of times. The chain carries TRBV5-5 and TRBJ2-1, with 10 bases lining up with TRBD2. CDR3 length equals 16 residues. V was pared by 1 base and J by 8 bases, with 9 bases of the junction left unmatched. Germline V gene lookup returns CDR1 SGHKS and CDR2 YYEKEE (reference sequence). In DNA form, the CDR3 reads TGTGCCAGCAGCTTGAGGCCAAGCGGGGGGGCCGATGAGCAGTTCTTC. Translation gives CASSLRPSGGADEQFF. The entire variable domain, with the rest obtained from reference TRBV5-5 and TRBJ2-1, is as follows: DAGVTQSPTHLIKTRGQQVTLRCSPISGHKSVSWYQQVLGQGPQFIFQYYEKEERGRGNFPDRFSARQFPNYSSELNVNALLLGDSALYLCASSLRPSGGADEQFFGPGTRLTVL.

As regards this clonotype: The junction and the germline gene differ at one end; a read error may be behind it. The J gene is TRBJ1-5, the V gene TRBV19; tentatively, D is TRBD1 (5 bases). This CDR3 comprises 16 residues. Per germline, CDR1 LNHDA and CDR2 SQIVND (reference sequence). Here the CDR3 reads CASSPRRGVSNQPRHF. DNA for the CDR3: TGTGCCAGTAGTCCCCGGCGGGGGGTAAGCAATCAGCCCCGGCATTTT.

In its sample, this clonotype was seen a few times. This chain's CDR3 is CASRQGNTQYF. The CDR3 nucleotides read TGTGCCAGCAGACAGGGGAATACGCAGTATTTT. The chain has TRBV2 and TRBJ2-3, with 7 bases that match TRBD1. V lost 6 bases to trimming and J lost 7 bases; unmatched junction nucleotides: 1. Germline CDR1 is SNHLY and CDR2 is FYNNEI. The CDR3 consists of 11 residues.

This chain uses TRBV7-9 with TRBJ2-5; D ambiguous. This CDR3 region has 14 residues. Germline loops: CDR1 SEHNR, CDR2 FQNEAQ (reference sequence). V gave up 1 base and J gave up 5 bases, with 11 bases separating them. The CDR3 DNA follows: TGTGCCAGCAGCTTAGTGGACCCTGGGGAGACCCAGTACTTC. This codes for CASSLVDPGETQYF.

The genes are TRBV24-1 and TRBJ2-1; D remains ambiguous. The CDR3 is 15 amino acids. CDR1 KGHDR and CDR2 SFDVKD come from the germline V gene. With 4 bases removed from V and 9 bases from J, the gap between germline ends came to 18 bases. Written as DNA, the CDR3 is TGTGCCACCAGTGACCGGACCTACCCGGTGGGTGAGCAGTTCTTC. This encodes CATSDRTYPVGEQFF.

This clonotype was recorded a few times. The chain joins TRBV5-1 to TRBJ2-1, with 8 bases fitting TRBD1. The CDR3 contains 17 residues. Germline trimming cut 1 base from V and 0 bases from J; bases unmatched to any gene: 6. CDR1 is SGHRS, CDR2 YFSETQ, per germline. The chain's CDR3 is CASSLWAGGHSYNEQFF. CDR3 DNA: TGCGCCAGCAGCTTGTGGGCAGGGGGCCACTCCTACAATGAGCAGTTCTTC.

The rearrangement uses TRBV27 and TRBJ1-2; 8 positions match TRBD1. Germline V gives CDR1 MNHEY, CDR2 SMNVEV (reference sequence). There are 15 residues in the CDR3. The V and J ends lost 5 bases and 3 bases, in that order; junction bases with no gene match: 8. In DNA form, the CDR3 reads TGTGCCAGCAGTCCTAAACAGGGGGGCTACTATGGCTACACCTTC. This sequence encodes CASSPKQGGYYGYTF.